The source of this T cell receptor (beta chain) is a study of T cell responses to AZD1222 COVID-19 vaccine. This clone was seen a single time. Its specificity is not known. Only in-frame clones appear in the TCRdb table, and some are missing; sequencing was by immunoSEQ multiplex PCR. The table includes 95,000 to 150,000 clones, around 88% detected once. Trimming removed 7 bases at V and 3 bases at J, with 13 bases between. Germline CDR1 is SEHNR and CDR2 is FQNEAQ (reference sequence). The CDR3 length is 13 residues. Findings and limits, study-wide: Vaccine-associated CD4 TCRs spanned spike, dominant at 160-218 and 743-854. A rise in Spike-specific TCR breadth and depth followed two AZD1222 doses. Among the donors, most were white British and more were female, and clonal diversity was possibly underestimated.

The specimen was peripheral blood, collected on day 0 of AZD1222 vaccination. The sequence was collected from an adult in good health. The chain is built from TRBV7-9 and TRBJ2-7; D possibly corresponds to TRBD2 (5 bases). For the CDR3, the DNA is TGTGCCAGCACCCCTGTACGGGACTACGAGCAGTACTTC. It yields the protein CASTPVRDYEQYF.